One and the same sample provided the 9 T cell receptor beta chains below, sequenced in a study of blood T cells in healthy people across ages. Primed by a sample-barcoded 5' primer and a J-beta primer mix, a second PCR proceeded for about 6 to 12 cycles. TCRdb passed the 5' RACE reads through MiXCR, listing each CDR3 protein once. Counted here are about 640,000 distinct CDR3 sequences, approximately 40% occurring once; the ten biggest clones make up about 32%. Material: blood. The receptors were sampled from a man older than 75 in good health.

The rearrangement joins TRBV6-5 to TRBJ2-1; tentative D call: TRBD2 (5 bases). CDR1 is MNHEY, CDR2 SVGAGI, per germline. The CDR3 is made up of 15 amino acids. The germline V and J ends were trimmed by 6 bases and 4 bases, with 16 bases remaining between them. This CDR3 reads CASRNTDGKYNEQFF. CDR3 bases: TGTGCCAGCAGGAATACGGACGGGAAATACAATGAGCAGTTCTTC.

CDR3 sequence reads: CASSSDKGSPLHF. The CDR3 DNA sequence: TGTGCCAGCAGTTCGGACAAGGGATCACCCCTCCACTTT. This sequence joins TRBV2 and TRBJ1-6; possible D gene TRBD1, 5 bases. V lost 5 bases to trimming and J lost 10 bases, with 12 bases between them. The CDR3 has 13 residues. Germline V gives CDR1 SNHLY, CDR2 FYNNEI.

V is TRBV20-1 and J is TRBJ2-5; 8 bases align to TRBD2. Matching the DNA end better, TRBJ2-4 makes the J call doubtful. Germline assignment: CDR1 DFQATT and CDR2 SNEGSKA (reference sequence). The CDR3 is 17 residues long. The CDR3 nucleotides read TGCAGTGCTGAGCATCATACAGCGGGAGCATCCAAAAACATTCAGTACTTC. Protein product: CSAEHHTAGASKNIQYF.

V gene TRBV27 combines with J gene TRBJ2-7; D is ambiguous. Germline V gene lookup returns CDR1 MNHEY and CDR2 SMNVEV (reference sequence). This CDR3 has 12 amino acids. V was trimmed by 8 bases and J by 5 bases, leaving 13 bases between them. The CDR3 DNA is TGTGCCAGCCCCGACATTCCAAACGAGCAGTACTTC. Translated, it gives CASPDIPNEQYF.

The V call is TRBV28, the J call TRBJ2-1; either TRBD1 or TRBD2 may supply D (5 bases each). Germline CDR1 MDHEN, CDR2 SYDVKM. V gave up 2 bases and J gave up 10 bases, with 24 bases separating them. The length of the CDR3 is 17 residues. The CDR3, as DNA: TGTGCCAGCAGTTTAGTGGGCCGGGGCGCCCTGCGAAGAGAGCAGTTCTTC. Its protein product is CASSLVGRGALRREQFF.

This chain uses TRBV7-2 with TRBJ1-5; D gene uncertain. The germline V gene encodes CDR1 SGHTA and CDR2 FQGNSA. The germline V and J ends were trimmed by 4 bases and 3 bases, with 10 bases remaining between them. The CDR3 is 14 residues long. The CDR3 is CASSSLEANQPQHF. CDR3 coding DNA: TGTGCCAGCAGCTCCCTAGAGGCCAATCAGCCCCAGCATTTT.

The chain joins TRBV7-2 to TRBJ2-5; tentative D call: TRBD1 (5 bases). Trimming cost V 1 base and J 11 bases, with 17 bases left between them. Germline V lookup: CDR1 SGHTA, CDR2 FQGNSA. This CDR3 has 14 residues. This CDR3 reads CASSLGAGYNEQYF. DNA for the CDR3: TGTGCCAGCAGCTTAGGGGCAGGGTACAATGAGCAGTACTTC.

This clonotype was counted a few times. This sequence joins TRBV9 and TRBJ2-1; TRBD2 aligns across 12 bases. Trimming cost V 3 bases and J 8 bases; bases outside gene matches: 9. CDR1 is SGDLS and CDR2 is YYNGEE in the germline V gene. The length of the CDR3 is 16 residues. CDR3 coding DNA: TGTGCCAGCAGCGCCCGACTAGCGGGAGTCAGAGATGAGCAGTTCTTC. Amino acid sequence: CASSARLAGVRDEQFF.

The J gene is TRBJ2-1, the V gene TRBV20-1, with 10 bases matching TRBD2. This CDR3 has 13 residues. Germline assignment: CDR1 DFQATT and CDR2 SNEGSKA (reference sequence). The CDR3 here is CSVTSGANNEQFF. CDR3 bases: TGCAGCGTTACTAGCGGGGCCAACAATGAGCAGTTCTTC.